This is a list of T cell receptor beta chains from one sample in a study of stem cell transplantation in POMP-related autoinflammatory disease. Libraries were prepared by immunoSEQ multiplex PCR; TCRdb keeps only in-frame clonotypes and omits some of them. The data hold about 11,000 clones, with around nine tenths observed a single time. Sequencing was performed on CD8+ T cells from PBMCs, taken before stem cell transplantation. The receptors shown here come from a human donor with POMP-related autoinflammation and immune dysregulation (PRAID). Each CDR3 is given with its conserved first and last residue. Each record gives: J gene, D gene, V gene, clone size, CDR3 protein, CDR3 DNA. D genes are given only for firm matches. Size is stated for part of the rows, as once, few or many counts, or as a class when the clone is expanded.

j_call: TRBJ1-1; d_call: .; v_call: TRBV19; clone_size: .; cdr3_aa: CASSNGAEAFF; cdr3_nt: TGTGCCAGTAGTAACGGCGCTGAAGCTTTCTTT
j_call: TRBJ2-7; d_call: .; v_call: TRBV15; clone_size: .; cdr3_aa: CATSRESQVTPSSYEQYF; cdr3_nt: TGTGCCACCAGCAGAGAATCTCAGGTGACTCCTAGCTCCTACGAGCAGTACTTC
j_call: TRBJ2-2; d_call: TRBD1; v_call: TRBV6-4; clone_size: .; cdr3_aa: CASRGTGENTGELFF; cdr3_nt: TGTGCCAGCAGAGGGACAGGGGAAAACACCGGGGAGCTGTTTTTT
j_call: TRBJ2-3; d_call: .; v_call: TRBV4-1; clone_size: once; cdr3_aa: CASSPLGAAADTQYF; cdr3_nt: TGCGCCAGCAGCCCACTAGGGGCCGCTGCGGATACGCAGTATTTT
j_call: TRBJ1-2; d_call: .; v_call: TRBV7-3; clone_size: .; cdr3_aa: CASSFTGYGYTF; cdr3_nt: TGTGCCAGCAGCTTTACAGGGTATGGCTACACCTTC
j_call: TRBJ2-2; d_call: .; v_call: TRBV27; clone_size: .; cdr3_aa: CASSLFSPAPGELFF; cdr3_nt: TGTGCCAGCAGTTTATTCTCCCCGGCGCCCGGGGAGCTGTTTTTT
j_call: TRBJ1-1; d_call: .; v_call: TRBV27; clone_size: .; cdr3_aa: CASSPAVNTEAFF; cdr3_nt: TGTGCCAGCAGTCCAGCAGTGAACACTGAAGCTTTCTTT
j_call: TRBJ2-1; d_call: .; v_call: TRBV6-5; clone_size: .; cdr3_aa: CASRAAPRGEQFF; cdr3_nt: TGTGCCAGCAGGGCCGCGCCCCGGGGGGAGCAGTTCTTC
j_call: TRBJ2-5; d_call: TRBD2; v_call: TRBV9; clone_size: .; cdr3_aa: CASALAGAPQETQYF; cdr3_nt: TGTGCCAGCGCTTTAGCGGGGGCTCCTCAAGAGACCCAGTACTTC
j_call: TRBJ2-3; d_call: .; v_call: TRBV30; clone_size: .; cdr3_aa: CAWSPGITDTQYF; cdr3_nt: TGTGCCTGGAGCCCGGGGATCACAGATACGCAGTATTTT
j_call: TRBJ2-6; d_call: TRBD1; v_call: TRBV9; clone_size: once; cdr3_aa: CASSSNRGRGANVLTF; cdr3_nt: TGTGCCAGCAGCTCGAACAGGGGGCGTGGGGCCAACGTCCTGACTTTC
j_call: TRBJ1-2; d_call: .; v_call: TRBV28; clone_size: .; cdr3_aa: CASSLFAGSGYGYTF; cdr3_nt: TGTGCCAGCAGTTTATTCGCGGGATCTGGCTATGGCTACACCTTC
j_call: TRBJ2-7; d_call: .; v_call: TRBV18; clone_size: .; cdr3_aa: CASSPSTVYEQYF; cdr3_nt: TGTGCCAGCTCGCCGTCGACAGTCTACGAGCAGTACTTC
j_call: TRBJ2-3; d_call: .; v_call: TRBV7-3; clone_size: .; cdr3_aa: CASSLTSGSTDTQYF; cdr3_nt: TGTGCCAGCAGCTTAACTAGCGGTAGCACAGATACGCAGTATTTT
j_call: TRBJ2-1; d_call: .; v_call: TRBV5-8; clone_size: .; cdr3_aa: CASKEEGDYNEQFF; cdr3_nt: TGTGCCAGCAAGGAGGAGGGAGATTACAATGAGCAGTTCTTC
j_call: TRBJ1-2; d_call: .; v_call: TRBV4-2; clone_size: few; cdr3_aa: CASSPLGEDGYTF; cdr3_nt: TGTGCCAGCAGCCCCCTAGGCGAGGATGGCTACACCTTC
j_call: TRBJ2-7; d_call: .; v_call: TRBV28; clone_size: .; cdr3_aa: CASSWGYEQYF; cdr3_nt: TGTGCCAGCAGTTGGGGTTACGAGCAGTACTTC
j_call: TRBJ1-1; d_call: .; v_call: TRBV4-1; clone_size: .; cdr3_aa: CASSQDRRVGLNTEAFF; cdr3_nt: TGCGCCAGCAGCCAAGACCGGCGCGTGGGGTTGAACACTGAAGCTTTCTTT
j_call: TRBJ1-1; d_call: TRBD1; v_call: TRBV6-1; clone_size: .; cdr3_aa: CASSEPTGGVGTEAFF; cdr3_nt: TGTGCCAGCAGTGAACCAACAGGGGGCGTTGGGACTGAAGCTTTCTTT
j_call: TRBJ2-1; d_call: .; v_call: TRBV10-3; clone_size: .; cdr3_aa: CAISVGGNEQFF; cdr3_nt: TGTGCCATCAGTGTAGGCGGTAATGAGCAGTTCTTC
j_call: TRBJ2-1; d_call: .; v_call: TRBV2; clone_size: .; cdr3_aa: CASSVDKPFLYNEQFF; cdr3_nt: TGTGCCAGCAGTGTGGATAAGCCCTTCCTTTACAATGAGCAGTTCTTC
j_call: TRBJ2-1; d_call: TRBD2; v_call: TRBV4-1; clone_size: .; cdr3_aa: CASSQDGSGEPYNEQFF; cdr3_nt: TGCGCCAGCAGCCAAGATGGCAGCGGGGAGCCCTACAATGAGCAGTTCTTC
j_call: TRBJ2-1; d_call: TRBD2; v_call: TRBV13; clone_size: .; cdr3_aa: CASSLGTSGGDNEQFF; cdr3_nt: TGTGCCAGCAGCTTGGGCACTAGCGGGGGGGACAATGAGCAGTTCTTC